This TCR beta chain was documented in a study of radiation and T cells in renal cell carcinoma. Overall study context: Nephrectomy followed 15 Gy stereotactic body radiation by 4 weeks. Study-level results: Without pretreatment biopsies, baseline tumor clonotype presence was undetermined.

Documented time point: blood 2 weeks post-SBRT. Treatment noted: 15 Gy SBRT to primary tumor, nephrectomy 4 weeks later. Serial blood draws occurred at baseline and 2 and 4 weeks post-SBRT. Details on this clone: What it recognizes is unknown.

The data were produced by immunoSEQ multiplex PCR, yet TCRdb's version contains in-frame clones alone and is incomplete. The sample consists of 120,000 or so clones, around 89% of them appearing once. The sequenced sample was blood, obtained from a patient whose treatment included radiotherapy and nephrectomy. This sequence was found in a woman between 65 and 79 years old with renal cell carcinoma.

CDR3 region: CASSIRDRSNYGYTF. The DNA of the CDR3 is TGTGCCAGTAGTATACGGGACAGGTCTAACTATGGCTACACCTTC. This chain connects TRBV19 to TRBJ1-2; 8 bases agree with TRBD1. CDR3 size: 15 residues. Germline V gene sequence: CDR1 LNHDA, CDR2 SQIVND (reference sequence). Trimming at V came to 2 bases and at J to 0 bases, leaving 2 bases not matched to a gene.